Listed below are T cell receptor beta chains from one sample, sequenced in a study of T cell repertoires in cytomegalovirus infection. TCRdb processed the reads anew with MiXCR; each CDR3 protein has one entry. The sample holds about 500,000 distinct CDR3 sequences, about 33% seen once. Their antigen targets remain unknown. The material was cultured PBMCs, obtained from culture after CMV antigen stimulation. Source of these receptors: a human donor in good health (CMV status not recorded). Some clones in this sample may be carry-over from other donors' samples. Each CDR3 is given with its conserved first and last residue. The D gene is left open where the match is weak. The size of a clone is reported for some rows only, either as once, few or many, or as a class for expanded clones.

d_gene,len,j_gene,abundance,v_gene,CDR3aa,CDR3nt
.,14,TRBJ1-1,.,TRBV29-1,CSVDPNPLNTEAFF,TGCAGCGTTGATCCGAATCCCTTGAACACTGAAGCTTTCTTT
TRBD1,14,TRBJ2-5,.,TRBV28,CATGSARGRETQYF,TGTGCCACCGGGTCCGCGAGGGGGCGAGAGACCCAGTACTTC
.,16,TRBJ1-6,few,TRBV20-1,CSARAADSSYNSPLHF,TGCAGTGCTAGGGCAGCCGATAGCTCCTATAATTCACCCCTCCACTTT
.,14,TRBJ1-5,few,TRBV19,CASQLAGVSQPQHF,TGTGCCTCCCAGCTTGCAGGGGTATCCCAGCCCCAGCATTTT
.,15,TRBJ1-6,.,TRBV16,CASSPRLTANSPLHF,TGTGCCAGCAGCCCAAGGTTAACGGCTAATTCACCCCTCCACTTT
.,13,TRBJ2-7,few,TRBV7-2,CASSESPRHEQYF,TGTGCCAGTTCAGAGTCTCCTCGCCACGAGCAGTACTTC
.,15,TRBJ2-1,.,TRBV11-2,CASSLILALDNEQFF,TGTGCCAGCAGCTTAATACTGGCTCTAGACAATGAGCAGTTCTTC
.,19,TRBJ2-6,.,TRBV7-2,CASSLRRIAAHAGANVLTF,TGTGCCAGCAGCCTAAGGAGGATAGCGGCTCATGCTGGGGCCAACGTCCTGACTTTC
.,16,TRBJ1-4,.,TRBV7-9,CASSSGWGSPNEKLFF,TGTGCCAGCAGCTCCGGGTGGGGATCTCCTAATGAAAAACTGTTTTTT
.,11,TRBJ1-2,.,TRBV9,CASIGGDGYTF,TGTGCCAGTATAGGGGGGGATGGCTACACCTTC
TRBD2,13,TRBJ2-7,few,TRBV6-1,CASSFPGGHEQYF,TGTGCCAGCAGCTTCCCGGGAGGCCACGAGCAGTACTTC
.,15,TRBJ2-5,few,TRBV27,CASSPIPPGKETQYF,TGTGCCAGCAGTCCTATACCCCCAGGCAAAGAGACCCAGTACTTC
.,14,TRBJ2-7,.,TRBV7-9,CASSLEGDWREQYF,TGTGCCAGCAGCCTGGAAGGAGATTGGCGCGAGCAGTACTTC
.,14,TRBJ2-1,.,TRBV7-2,CASSSYYTRGEQFF,TGTGCCAGCAGCTCTTATTATACTCGGGGGGAGCAGTTCTTC
TRBD2,16,TRBJ2-3,.,TRBV7-2,CASSLDPGGTTDTQYF,TGTGCCAGCAGCTTAGATCCGGGAGGGACCACAGATACGCAGTATTTT
.,13,TRBJ1-5,few,TRBV7-2,CASSLRMHQPQHF,TGTGCCAGCAGCTTGAGGATGCATCAGCCCCAGCATTTT
TRBD1,15,TRBJ2-5,few,TRBV11-2,CASSLWTGGGETQYF,TGTGCCAGCAGCTTATGGACAGGGGGTGGAGAGACCCAGTACTTC
TRBD1,15,TRBJ1-4,.,TRBV15,CATSGQDRFNEKLFF,TGTGCCACCAGCGGACAGGACAGATTTAATGAAAAACTGTTTTTT
.,15,TRBJ2-7,.,TRBV6-6,CASRETGLGSYEQYF,TGTGCCAGCAGGGAGACGGGACTTGGCTCCTACGAGCAGTACTTC
.,14,TRBJ2-3,few,TRBV7-2,CASRRGGNPDTQYF,TGTGCCAGCAGGCGGGGCGGGAACCCAGATACGCAGTATTTT
.,12,TRBJ2-3,few,TRBV7-2,CASSHGADTQYF,TGTGCCAGCAGCCATGGGGCAGATACGCAGTATTTT
TRBD2,14,TRBJ2-7,many,TRBV7-9,CASSRRAGGYEQYF,TGTGCCAGCAGCCGGCGAGCGGGAGGGTACGAGCAGTACTTC
TRBD1,14,TRBJ1-1,many,TRBV7-9,CASSLSTGSAEAFF,TGTGCCAGCAGCTTATCGACAGGGAGCGCTGAAGCTTTCTTT
.,14,TRBJ1-1,many,TRBV7-2,CASSRDHMNTEAFF,TGTGCCAGCAGCCGGGACCATATGAACACTGAAGCTTTCTTT
.,18,TRBJ2-2,few,TRBV7-2,CASSLVVVWGQDTGELFF,TGTGCCAGCAGCTTAGTAGTTGTCTGGGGGCAGGACACCGGGGAGCTGTTTTTT
.,14,TRBJ2-7,.,TRBV27,CASSPRTAGYEQYF,TGTGCCAGCAGTCCCCGGACTGCAGGTTACGAGCAGTACTTC
TRBD1,16,TRBJ1-3,many,TRBV7-2,CASSSRQGATGNTIYF,TGTGCCAGCAGCTCCAGACAGGGGGCCACTGGAAACACCATATATTTT
.,13,TRBJ2-5,many,TRBV7-2,CASSDRAQETQYF,TGTGCCAGCAGCGACCGGGCCCAAGAGACCCAGTACTTC
.,13,TRBJ1-1,.,TRBV6-5,CASSYSRVYEAFF,TGTGCCAGCAGTTACTCCAGGGTATATGAAGCTTTCTTT
.,14,TRBJ1-1,.,TRBV7-9,CASIAAVVNTEAFF,TGTGCCAGCATCGCAGCGGTAGTGAACACTGAAGCTTTCTTT
.,13,TRBJ2-4,.,TRBV20-1,CSASYSPENIQYF,TGCAGTGCTAGCTACTCTCCAGAAAACATTCAGTACTTC
TRBD2,15,TRBJ2-1,few,TRBV20-1,CSARDLAGSYNEQFF,TGCAGTGCTAGAGATTTAGCGGGGAGCTACAATGAGCAGTTCTTC
TRBD2,15,TRBJ2-1,few,TRBV20-1,CSARTVAGPYNEQFF,TGCAGTGCTAGAACTGTAGCGGGGCCCTACAATGAGCAGTTCTTC
.,14,TRBJ2-4,.,TRBV7-2,CASSLDWAGNIQYF,TGTGCCAGCAGCTTAGATTGGGCCGGAAACATTCAGTACTTC
TRBD1,15,TRBJ1-4,.,TRBV5-1,CASSYGTATNEKLFF,TGCGCCAGCAGCTACGGGACAGCAACTAATGAAAAACTGTTTTTT
.,17,TRBJ1-5,.,TRBV27,CASSLRWMARRDQPQHF,TGTGCCAGCAGTTTAAGGTGGATGGCACGACGGGATCAGCCCCAGCATTTT
.,13,TRBJ1-1,many,TRBV11-2,CASSLDRDTEAFF,TGTGCCAGCAGCTTAGATAGGGACACTGAAGCTTTCTTT